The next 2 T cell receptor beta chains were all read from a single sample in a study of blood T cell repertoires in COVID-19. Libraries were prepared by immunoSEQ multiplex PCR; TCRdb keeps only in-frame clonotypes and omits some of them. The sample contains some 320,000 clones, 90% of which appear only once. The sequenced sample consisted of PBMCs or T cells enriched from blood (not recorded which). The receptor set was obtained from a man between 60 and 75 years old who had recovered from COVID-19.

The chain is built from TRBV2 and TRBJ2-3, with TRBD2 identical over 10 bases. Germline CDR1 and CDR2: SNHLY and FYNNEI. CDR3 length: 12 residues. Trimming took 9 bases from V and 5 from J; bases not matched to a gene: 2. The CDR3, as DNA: TGTGCCAGAAGGACTAGCGGAGATACGCAGTATTTT. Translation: CARRTSGDTQYF.

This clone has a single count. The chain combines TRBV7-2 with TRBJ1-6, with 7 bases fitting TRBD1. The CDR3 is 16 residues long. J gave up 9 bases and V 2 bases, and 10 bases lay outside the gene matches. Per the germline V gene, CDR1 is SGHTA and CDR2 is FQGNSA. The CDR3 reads CASSLRTGTVSSPLHF. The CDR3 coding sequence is TGTGCCAGCAGCTTACGGACCGGGACAGTGAGTTCACCCCTCCACTTT.